The sample holds a few counts of the clone carrying this TCR beta chain. The sample is drawn from a study of patients and donors after allogeneic stem cell transplantation. CDR1 and CDR2 (germline): LGHNA, YSLEER. The CDR3 covers 14 residues. Trimming left V 1 base short and J 4 bases short, with 10 bases between. One entry per CDR3 protein results from TCRdb running MiXCR on the RT-PCR reads. Here the sample spans 900,000 to 1,000,000 distinct CDR3 sequences, about a sixth being singletons. Sequenced: blood, either unsorted or a sorted T cell fraction (not recorded which). This rearrangement joins TRBV4-3 to TRBJ1-2; no clear D. This receptor was obtained from a human donor who was either an allogeneic HSCT recipient or a stem cell or donor lymphocyte infusion donor (not recorded which). It is not recorded whose cells these are; they may come from a transplant donor. The CDR3 here is CASSQGGASYGYTF. In nucleotides, the CDR3 is TGCGCCAGCAGCCAAGGAGGAGCCAGCTATGGCTACACCTTC.